These T cell receptor beta chains were read from a single sample in a study of cytomegalovirus exposure and HLA in healthy donors. Profiling relied on immunoSEQ multiplex PCR, and the TCRdb table lists in-frame clones only, not all of them. The profile shows 120,000 to 150,000 clones, around 79% of them singletons. Sequencing was carried out using PBMCs. Receptors were obtained from a middle-aged man in good health and CMV-seropositive. Each CDR3 is given with its conserved first and last residue. D genes are given only for firm matches. Not every row has a clone size; where given, it reads once, few, many or a size class.

v_call	clone_size	j_call	d_call	cdr3_nt	cdr3_aa
TRBV6-5	NA	TRBJ1-1	TRBD1	TGTGCCAGCAGTTACGGGACAGGCGGAACTGAAGCTTTCTTT	CASSYGTGGTEAFF
TRBV4-2	few	TRBJ1-3	NA	TGTGCCAGCAGCCCCCTAAGGATCAGGGGCAGCTCTGGAAACACCATATATTTT	CASSPLRIRGSSGNTIYF
TRBV2	NA	TRBJ1-5	NA	TGTGCCAGCACAGGGCCCAATCAGCCCCAGCATTTT	CASTGPNQPQHF
TRBV10-3	NA	TRBJ2-3	TRBD2	TGTGCCATCAGTGAGACTAGCGGAGGTACGAGCACAGATACGCAGTATTTT	CAISETSGGTSTDTQYF
TRBV29-1	NA	TRBJ2-5	TRBD2	TGCAGCGGGGCGGGAGGGTTAGCAGAGACCCAGTACTTC	CSGAGGLAETQYF
TRBV7-3	NA	TRBJ2-1	TRBD1	TGTGCCAGCAGCTTAACAACAGGGGAATTCTACAATGAGCAGTTCTTC	CASSLTTGEFYNEQFF
TRBV6-5	NA	TRBJ1-2	NA	TGTGCCAGCAGACAGGCGCTTAACTATGGCTACACCTTC	CASRQALNYGYTF
TRBV5-1	NA	TRBJ2-3	TRBD2	TGCGCCAGCAGCACCAGCGGGAGTGCCACAGATACGCAGTATTTT	CASSTSGSATDTQYF
TRBV5-1	NA	TRBJ2-3	NA	TGCGCCAGCAGCTTGTCAGGTATAGGAGATACGCAGTATTTT	CASSLSGIGDTQYF
TRBV28	NA	TRBJ2-7	NA	TGTGCCAGCAGCTCCCTAGGCCACGAGCAGTACTTC	CASSSLGHEQYF
TRBV28	NA	TRBJ2-2	TRBD2	TGTGCCAGCAGTTTATGGGGGCTAGCGGGAGGTCTGAACACCGGGGAGCTGTTTTTT	CASSLWGLAGGLNTGELFF
TRBV2	NA	TRBJ2-5	TRBD2	TGTGCCAGCACCTCGACTAGCGGGAGTCAGAAGACCCAGTACTTC	CASTSTSGSQKTQYF
TRBV7-2	NA	TRBJ1-4	TRBD1	TGTGCCAGCAGCTCCCCGGGACAGGGTCAGGATGAAAAACTGTTTTTT	CASSSPGQGQDEKLFF
TRBV7-3	NA	TRBJ1-3	NA	TGTGCCAGCAGCTTACAGGGAAACACCATATATTTT	CASSLQGNTIYF
TRBV30	NA	TRBJ2-2	TRBD1	TGTGCCTGGAGGGTACCGGACAGGGCAGGCGGGGAGCTGTTTTTT	CAWRVPDRAGGELFF
TRBV2	once	TRBJ2-7	TRBD1	TGTGCCAGCAGTTACCAGGGGGCAGGGGGCGTGGACGAGCAGTACTTC	CASSYQGAGGVDEQYF
TRBV6-5	NA	TRBJ2-7	TRBD2	TGTGCCAGCAGTACTAGCGGCTCCTACGAGCAGTACTTC	CASSTSGSYEQYF
TRBV7-2	NA	TRBJ2-2	TRBD2	TGTGCCAGCAGCTACCCGGGACTAGCGGGGGGGGCCGGGGAGCTGTTTTTT	CASSYPGLAGGAGELFF
TRBV2	NA	TRBJ1-2	NA	TGTGCCAGCGGGCAGGGCGTTTCGGGCTACACCTTC	CASGQGVSGYTF
TRBV11-2	NA	TRBJ1-2	NA	TGTGCCAGCAGCCCTAGTAGGGGTGGGAGGGACGGCTACACCTTC	CASSPSRGGRDGYTF
TRBV9	NA	TRBJ1-3	NA	TGTGCCAGCAGCCCCGGGAGGGTTGGAAACACCATATATTTT	CASSPGRVGNTIYF
TRBV7-9	NA	TRBJ1-1	NA	TGTTCCAGCAGCTTAAAGGGGGTTGGCACTGAAGCTTTCTTT	CSSSLKGVGTEAFF
TRBV7-9	NA	TRBJ2-3	TRBD1	TGTGCCAGCAGCTTCACCGGACAGGGGGCCCGGGGAGATACGCAGTATTTT	CASSFTGQGARGDTQYF
TRBV10-3	few	TRBJ2-7	TRBD1	TGTGCCATCAGTGAGGGGACAGGGTGGTCCTACGAGCAGTACTTC	CAISEGTGWSYEQYF
TRBV28	NA	TRBJ2-7	NA	TGTGCCAGCAGACCACCAGACAGTAGCTCCTACGAGCAGTACTTC	CASRPPDSSSYEQYF
TRBV30	NA	TRBJ1-3	NA	TGTGCCTGGAGCGAGTCCGTAGGAAACACCATATATTTT	CAWSESVGNTIYF
TRBV19	NA	TRBJ2-2	TRBD2	TGTGCCAGTAGCCTATCCCACATCGGACTAGCGGAACTCACCGGGGAGCTGTTTTTT	CASSLSHIGLAELTGELFF
TRBV5-8	NA	TRBJ2-2	NA	TGTGCCAGCAGCTTGGGGCTAGCGCGGGTGACCGGGGAGCTGTTTTTT	CASSLGLARVTGELFF
TRBV11-2	NA	TRBJ2-2	TRBD2	TGTGCCAGCAGGACGGGACTAGCGGGAGGGCTGAGTAACACCGGGGAGCTGTTTTTT	CASRTGLAGGLSNTGELFF
TRBV25-1	few	TRBJ2-2	TRBD1	TGTGCCAGCAGTGAATTACAGGGGGCGAAGACCGGGGAGCTGTTTTTT	CASSELQGAKTGELFF
TRBV6-4	NA	TRBJ2-7	TRBD2	TGTGCCAGCAGTCCCAGCGGGAGGAACGACGAGCAGTACTTC	CASSPSGRNDEQYF
TRBV4-2	NA	TRBJ2-7	NA	TGTGCCAGCAGCCAAGAACAGTCGGACATGCAATACGAGCAGTACTTC	CASSQEQSDMQYEQYF
TRBV27	NA	TRBJ1-1	TRBD1	TGTGCCAGCAGTGATCGACAGGGCACTGAAGCTTTCTTT	CASSDRQGTEAFF
TRBV19	NA	TRBJ2-1	TRBD2	TGTGCCAGTAAGATCCAGGGAGGGAGCTACAATGAGCAGTTCTTC	CASKIQGGSYNEQFF
TRBV30	NA	TRBJ2-6	NA	TGTGCCTGGAGTAGGAGCTCTGGGGCCAACGTCCTGACTTTC	CAWSRSSGANVLTF
TRBV14	NA	TRBJ2-7	NA	TGTGCCAGCAGCCAAAGCCAGGGTTTCCCCTACGAGCAGTACTTC	CASSQSQGFPYEQYF
TRBV14	NA	TRBJ2-5	TRBD2	TGTGCCAGCAGCCCAATTTTCCTAGCGGGAGGAGAAGAGACCCAGTACTTC	CASSPIFLAGGEETQYF
TRBV18	NA	TRBJ2-1	TRBD2	TGTGCCAGCTCTCCGAAGCGAAAGGGGACTAGCGGGGAAGGTCGGCAGTTCTTC	CASSPKRKGTSGEGRQFF
TRBV10-3	NA	TRBJ2-3	TRBD2	TGTGCCATCAGTTATGACCCGATAGCGGGAGGCACAGATACGCAGTATTTT	CAISYDPIAGGTDTQYF